The 25 T cell receptor beta chains in this list originate from one sample, sequenced in a study of cytomegalovirus exposure and HLA in healthy donors. 60 Vbeta and 13 Jbeta primers were used in PCR. Libraries were prepared by immunoSEQ multiplex PCR; TCRdb keeps only in-frame clonotypes and omits some of them. Of over 200,000 clones listed, 75% to 85% are singletons. Sequencing input: PBMCs. Every receptor here comes from a woman aged 55-70 years in good health and CMV-seropositive.

The chain employs TRBV7-3 and TRBJ2-1; 10 nucleotides agree with TRBD2. With V trimmed by 4 bases and J by 2 bases, 2 bases remained unmatched. The germline CDR1 and CDR2 sequences are SGHTA and FQGTGA. The CDR3 totals 15 residues. CDR3 in amino acids: CASSSTSGAYNEQFF. The CDR3 DNA follows: TGTGCCAGCAGCTCCACTAGCGGGGCCTACAATGAGCAGTTCTTC.

In its sample, this clone was seen a few times. J is TRBJ1-4 and V is TRBV6-5, with D tentatively TRBD1 (6 bases). This CDR3 is 16 amino acids long. Trimming pared 0 bases from V and 0 bases from J, leaving 8 bases between. Germline loops: CDR1 MNHEY, CDR2 SVGAGI. CDR3 DNA: TGTGCCAGCAGTTACTCCCGGACAGCAACTAATGAAAAACTGTTTTTT. The encoded protein is CASSYSRTATNEKLFF.

The DNA of the CDR3 is TGTGCCAGCTCTCCTGGGCAGGGCCAGAATGAAAAACTGTTTTTT. This translates into CASSPGQGQNEKLFF. This rearrangement joins TRBV25-1 to TRBJ1-4, with TRBD1 as a possible D gene (5 bases). CDR3 length: 15 residues. V was clipped by 8 bases and J by 5 bases, with 18 bases between them. The germline CDR1 and CDR2 sequences are MGHDK and SYGVNS.

The V gene is TRBV29-1, the J gene TRBJ2-3; D is ambiguous. This CDR3 spans 16 amino acids. The V and J ends lost 1 base and 0 bases respectively, with 14 bases between them. CDR1 and CDR2 from the germline V gene are SQVTM and ANQGSEA. The DNA for the CDR3 is TGCAGCGTTGAAGTGGGCTTTAGAATAAGCACAGATACGCAGTATTTT. It codes for CSVEVGFRISTDTQYF.

The rearrangement links TRBV7-9 to TRBJ1-4, with TRBD1 as a possible D gene (6 bases). Trimming stripped 1 base from V and 8 bases from J, with 14 bases between. Germline CDR1 is SEHNR and CDR2 is FQNEAQ (reference sequence). There are 15 residues in the CDR3. CDR3 in amino acids: CASSLVQGNYEKLFF. CDR3 bases: TGTGCCAGCAGCTTAGTCCAGGGGAATTACGAAAAACTGTTTTTT.

This chain joins TRBV9 and TRBJ2-5; no clear D gene. CDR1 is SGDLS, CDR2 YYNGEE, per germline. The CDR3 spans 14 residues. Trimming cost V 0 bases and J 5 bases, with 11 bases left between them. The CDR3 bases are TGTGCCAGCAGCGTAGCTACTCAGCGCGAGACCCAGTACTTC. Its translation is CASSVATQRETQYF.

V is TRBV5-1 and J is TRBJ2-3, with 8 bases matching TRBD1. Germline CDR1 and CDR2: SGHRS and YFSETQ. V shed 1 base, J shed 4 bases, and the junction held 5 bases outside the gene matches. This CDR3 comprises 15 residues. CDR3 amino acids: CASSLRTGYADTQYF. CDR3 sequence (DNA): TGCGCCAGCAGCTTGCGGACAGGGTACGCAGATACGCAGTATTTT.

The chain recombines TRBV19 with TRBJ1-5; D ambiguous. Germline loops: CDR1 LNHDA, CDR2 SQIVND (reference sequence). This CDR3 is built from 13 residues. V was clipped by 11 bases and J by 0 bases, with 11 bases between them. The chain's CDR3 is CAAGLHSNQPQHF. The CDR3 nucleotides are TGTGCCGCCGGACTCCATAGCAATCAGCCCCAGCATTTT.

This clone was seen only a few times. The rearrangement links TRBV5-1 to TRBJ2-7; 10 nucleotides align to TRBD2. Germline V gene lookup returns CDR1 SGHRS and CDR2 YFSETQ. The CDR3 has 16 amino acids. The junction had 7 bases not matched to a gene; V was cut back by 4 bases and J by 0 bases. Here the CDR3 DNA reads TGCGCCAGCAGCCCCAGCGGGAGGGTCCGCTCCTACGAGCAGTACTTC. Amino acids: CASSPSGRVRSYEQYF.

On this clone: An end of the junction differs from the germline gene, which may be a read error. The chain couples TRBV7-9 to TRBJ2-1, with TRBD2 matching over 7 bases. CDR3 size: 15 residues. CDR1 is SEHNR, CDR2 FQNEAQ, per germline (reference sequence). The CDR3 protein is CSSSLSSGPYNEQFF. CDR3 in DNA: TGTTCCAGCAGCCTATCTAGCGGCCCCTACAATGAGCAGTTCTTC.

V and J are TRBV6-6 and TRBJ2-4; tentative D call: TRBD2 (5 bases). The germline V gene has CDR1 MNHNY and CDR2 SVGAGI (reference sequence). CDR3 length: 15 residues. Between the trimmed V and J ends, which lost 2 bases and 6 bases, there was a span of 14 bases. As DNA, the CDR3 is TGTGCCAGCAGTTACGCGGAGGTTCAAGGAAACATTCAGTACTTC. Protein product: CASSYAEVQGNIQYF.

This clone was recorded only once. The V gene is TRBV11-1, the J gene TRBJ1-1; the D is unclear. Per the germline V gene, CDR1 is SGHAT and CDR2 is FQDESV (reference sequence). Trimming took 1 base from V and 1 from J, leaving 7 bases between them. The CDR3 is made up of 14 amino acids. The CDR3 sequence: CASSLVRGNTEAFF. CDR3 in DNA: TGTGCCAGCAGCTTAGTTCGGGGGAACACTGAAGCTTTCTTT.

This chain connects TRBV19 to TRBJ2-2; TRBD2 matches 11 bases. V was clipped by 1 base and J by 6 bases; unmatched bases: 10. Germline V gene data show CDR1 as LNHDA and CDR2 as SQIVND (reference sequence). This CDR3 region has 18 residues. CDR3 protein: CASSIAHGASGGSGELFF. As DNA, the CDR3 is TGTGCCAGTAGTATAGCCCACGGGGCTAGCGGGGGGTCCGGGGAGCTGTTTTTT.

J is TRBJ2-5 and V is TRBV14, with D perhaps matching TRBD2 (6 bases). Germline lookup yields CDR1 SGHDN and CDR2 FVKESK. The ends were cut back, 3 bases at V and 4 bases at J, with 18 bases in the middle. The length of the CDR3 is 16 residues. The CDR3 sequence: CASSHWGVPLSETQYF. In DNA form, the CDR3 reads TGTGCCAGCAGCCATTGGGGGGTTCCCCTCTCAGAGACCCAGTACTTC.

The V call is TRBV2, the J call TRBJ2-1; 8 bases agree with TRBD2. Germline V gene data show CDR1 as SNHLY and CDR2 as FYNNEI. The CDR3 consists of 16 residues. With 11 bases clipped from V and 5 bases from J, the junction kept 17 bases outside the gene matches. CDR3 nucleotide sequence: TGTGCCGGATACGACCCGGGACTAGTTTCCCACAATGAGCAGTTCTTC. Translation: CAGYDPGLVSHNEQFF.

This clone has just one count. The chain recombines TRBV5-1 with TRBJ2-2, with a weak D call TRBD1 (5 bases). V lost 5 bases and J 10 bases, leaving 18 bases between the germline ends. Germline CDR1 is SGHRS and CDR2 is YFSETQ. The CDR3 is made up of 14 amino acids. The chain's CDR3 is CASRGIGASEELFF. The CDR3 DNA sequence: TGCGCCAGCAGGGGTATAGGGGCTAGTGAGGAGCTGTTTTTT.

The chain couples TRBV10-2 to TRBJ1-5; D gene ambiguous. Germline-derived CDR1 and CDR2 are WSHSY and SAAADI. Trimming took 6 bases from V and 5 from J, leaving 11 bases between them. The CDR3 runs 13 residues. Here the CDR3 DNA reads TGCGCCAGCAGGGGTGACACCTATCAGCCCCAGCATTTT. The encoded protein is CASRGDTYQPQHF.

The chain links TRBV15 to TRBJ2-7; 7 bases align to TRBD2. Germline V lookup: CDR1 LNHNV, CDR2 YYDKDF (reference sequence). J lost 6 bases, V lost 1 base, and 12 bases had no gene match. This CDR3 comprises 16 residues. The CDR3 loop reads CATSRASGTSSREQYF. CDR3 in DNA: TGTGCCACCAGCAGAGCCAGCGGGACCTCCTCTCGCGAGCAGTACTTC.

CDR3 sequence reads: CASSLTRVQPQHF. The CDR3 nucleotides read TGTGCCAGCAGCCTCACGAGGGTTCAGCCCCAGCATTTT. The chain combines TRBV7-2 with TRBJ1-5, with D uncertain. This CDR3 contains 13 residues. The germline CDR1 and CDR2 sequences are SGHTA and FQGNSA. Trimming took 5 bases from V and 6 from J, leaving 11 bases between them.

The chain uses TRBV6-1 and TRBJ2-5; TRBD2 agrees at 12 bases. The CDR3 sequence is 18 residues long. Per the germline V gene, CDR1 is MNHNS and CDR2 is SASEGT. J lost 0 bases, V lost 4 bases, and 9 bases had no gene match. This CDR3 reads CASSASLAGGLDQETQYF. The CDR3 nucleotides read TGTGCCAGCAGTGCCTCCCTAGCGGGAGGGCTGGACCAAGAGACCCAGTACTTC.

The chain joins TRBV19 to TRBJ1-5; maybe TRBD1 (6 bases). The V and J ends lost 7 bases and 3 bases respectively, with 10 bases between them. Germline CDR1 reads LNHDA; CDR2 reads SQIVND (reference sequence). This CDR3 region has 13 residues. CDR3 in DNA: TGTGCCAGTAACGACAGGCCCAATCAGCCCCAGCATTTT. It codes for CASNDRPNQPQHF.

This clone occurred a few times. This rearrangement joins TRBV5-5 to TRBJ1-2, with D unclear. The CDR3 loop spans 16 amino acids. V gave up 3 bases and J gave up 0 bases, with 15 bases separating them. Germline assignment: CDR1 SGHKS and CDR2 YYEKEE (reference sequence). The DNA for the CDR3 is TGTGCCAGCAGCTCACGCTATATGAAAACTAACTATGGCTACACCTTC. It yields the protein CASSSRYMKTNYGYTF.

The chain joins TRBV11-2 to TRBJ2-7; D is perhaps TRBD1 (6 bases). V was trimmed by 1 base and J by 2 bases, leaving 9 bases between them. The germline V gene encodes CDR1 SGHAT and CDR2 FQNNGV. The CDR3 is 14 residues long. The CDR3 reads CASSLAGVPYEQYF. In DNA, the CDR3 is TGTGCCAGCAGCTTAGCAGGGGTGCCCTACGAGCAGTACTTC.

The genes are TRBV2 and TRBJ2-7; weak D call: TRBD2 (5 bases). CDR3 size: 13 residues. Germline V lookup: CDR1 SNHLY, CDR2 FYNNEI. With 6 bases removed from V and 4 bases from J, the gap between germline ends came to 13 bases. The CDR3 loop is CASRRAEGYEQYF. In DNA form, the CDR3 reads TGTGCCAGCAGGAGGGCCGAAGGATACGAGCAGTACTTC.

The gene calls are TRBV10-1 and TRBJ2-7; 11 bases line up with TRBD2. Germline values: CDR1 WNHNN, CDR2 SYGVQD (reference sequence). The CDR3 loop spans 15 amino acids. J gave up 0 bases and V 5 bases, and 3 bases lay outside the gene matches. CDR3 nucleotides: TGCGCCAGCAGTCCCGGACTAGCGGGCTCCTACGAGCAGTACTTC. Protein: CASSPGLAGSYEQYF.